These 20 T cell receptor beta chains were all obtained from the same sample, sequenced in a study of blood T cell repertoires in COVID-19. The protocol was immunoSEQ multiplex PCR, while the TCRdb copy is restricted to in-frame clones and leaves out a portion. Of 37,000 or so clones in the sample, roughly 89% are singletons; the top ten hold around 5.7%. Sequencing used peripheral blood. These receptors came from a human donor in a cohort sampled during active COVID-19.

The gene calls are TRBV12-5 and TRBJ1-2, with no clear D. CDR1 and CDR2 from the germline V gene are LGHNT and FRNRAP. V dropped 4 bases and J dropped 0 bases, with 6 bases sitting between them. The CDR3 contains 13 residues. CDR3 nucleotides: TGTGCTAGTGGTTCTCAGACTAACTATGGCTACACCTTC. It yields the protein CASGSQTNYGYTF.

This clone showed up just a few times. J is TRBJ1-6 and V is TRBV4-3; TRBD1 matches at 7 bases. Germline assignment: CDR1 LGHNA and CDR2 YSLEER. This CDR3 is built from 15 residues. Trimming cost V 3 bases and J 5 bases; bases outside gene matches: 4. CDR3 in amino acids: CASSQITGDNSPLHF. DNA of the CDR3: TGCGCCAGCAGCCAGATAACAGGGGATAATTCACCCCTCCACTTT.

The chain recombines TRBV7-9 with TRBJ1-2; no clear D gene. CDR3 length: 13 amino acids. Germline lookup yields CDR1 SEHNR and CDR2 FQNEAQ (reference sequence). The V end lost 1 base, the J end lost 4 bases, and 7 bases lay between the germline ends. DNA of the CDR3: TGTGCCAGCAGCTTAGTCGGCGGCTATGGCTACACCTTC. As protein: CASSLVGGYGYTF.

The genes are TRBV6-5 and TRBJ2-1; TRBD2 matches at 11 bases. CDR1 is MNHEY and CDR2 is SVGAGI in the germline V gene. CDR3 length: 13 residues. V shed 8 bases and J 8 bases; nucleotides not matched to a gene: 5. CDR3 loop: CASVLAGGHEQFF. The CDR3 DNA sequence: TGTGCCAGCGTCCTAGCGGGGGGCCATGAGCAGTTCTTC.

This rearrangement joins TRBV3-1 (or the pseudogene TRBV3-2) to TRBJ2-7, with 7 bases matching TRBD1. Germline V CDR1 and CDR2: LGHDT, YNNKEL (reference sequence). The CDR3 sequence is 15 residues long. The junction had 8 bases not matched to a gene; V was cut back by 4 bases and J by 2 bases. CDR3 DNA sequence: TGTGCCAGCAGCCCGTTACGAGACAGGGCCTACGAGCAGTACTTC. Residues: CASSPLRDRAYEQYF.

The chain joins TRBV19 to TRBJ1-4; D not certain. CDR1 is LNHDA, CDR2 SQIVND, per germline (reference sequence). The V end was cut by 7 bases, the J end by 1 base, with 13 bases between. The length of the CDR3 is 15 residues. This chain's CDR3 is CASTPLTGTNEKLFF. The CDR3, as DNA: TGTGCCAGTACCCCTTTGACGGGAACTAATGAAAAACTGTTTTTT.

The V call is TRBV7-6, the J call TRBJ2-2; D not resolved. The germline V and J ends were trimmed by 5 bases and 3 bases, with 13 bases remaining between them. The CDR3 is 15 amino acids. CDR1 is SGHVS and CDR2 is FNYEAQ in the germline V gene. As DNA, the CDR3 is TGTGCCAGCAGCCCTCTTAGCCGATACACCGGGGAGCTGTTTTTT. Translating it yields CASSPLSRYTGELFF.

This sequence joins TRBV21-1 and TRBJ2-1; TRBD2 is taken as the D call from the table, unchecked against the DNA. TRBV21-1 is described as a pseudogene. CDR3 length: 19 amino acids. The DNA for the CDR3 is TGTGCCAGCAGCCCACCACGAGGCGGGACTACTGTATCCTACAATGAGCAGTTCTTC. Its translation: CASSPPRGGTTVSYNEQFF.

The table lists this clone with a few counts. The V and J genes are TRBV6-5 and TRBJ2-1; TRBD2 is a possible D gene (5 bases). The length of the CDR3 is 14 residues. V gave up 11 bases and J gave up 8 bases, with 22 bases separating them. Germline loops: CDR1 MNHEY, CDR2 SVGAGI. DNA of the CDR3: TGTGCCGCCTCCCTGCCCTCGGGGTTTTATGAGCAGTTCTTC. Protein sequence: CAASLPSGFYEQFF.

This clone is a singleton in its sample. V is TRBV18 and J is TRBJ1-1, with TRBD1 identical over 8 bases. With V trimmed by 3 bases and J by 3 bases, 3 bases remained unmatched. Germline V gene sequence: CDR1 KGHSH, CDR2 LQKENI. The CDR3 length is 14 residues. CDR3 residues: CASSPIQGDTEAFF. Written as DNA, the CDR3 is TGTGCCAGCTCACCGATACAGGGGGACACTGAAGCTTTCTTT.

The rearrangement links TRBV5-6 to TRBJ2-4; 9 positions agree with TRBD1. Germline lookup yields CDR1 SGHDT and CDR2 YYEEEE. The J segment lost 6 bases and the V segment lost 4 bases, leaving 8 bases of the junction unmatched. The CDR3 extends over 15 amino acids. CDR3 protein: CASSAYRGLRNIQYF. The CDR3 nucleotides read TGTGCCAGCAGCGCCTACAGGGGGCTAAGAAACATTCAGTACTTC.

The chain employs TRBV19 and TRBJ2-7, with D possibly TRBD1 on 5 matching bases. Germline CDR1 and CDR2: LNHDA and SQIVND (reference sequence). Trimming cost V 2 bases and J 2 bases, with 16 bases left between them. The CDR3 has 16 residues. CDR3 nucleotide sequence: TGTGCCAGTAGTATAAAACCTGCAGGGAATCCCTACGAGCAGTACTTC. Translation: CASSIKPAGNPYEQYF.

The J gene is TRBJ2-7, the V gene TRBV28, with a tentative D call TRBD1 (6 bases). The CDR3 runs 14 residues. V was cut by 1 base and J by 6 bases, with 13 bases left in between. Germline assignment: CDR1 MDHEN and CDR2 SYDVKM. CDR3: CASSLLGAPREQYF. In nucleotides, the CDR3 is TGTGCCAGCAGTTTATTGGGGGCGCCCCGCGAGCAGTACTTC. Full variable domain (missing parts from reference TRBV28 and TRBJ2-7): DVKVTQSSRYLVKRTGEKVFLECVQDMDHENMFWYRQDPGLGLRLIYFSYDVKMKEKGDIPEGYSVSREKKERFSLILESASTNQTSMYLCASSLLGAPREQYFGPGTRLTVT.

V gene TRBV2 combines with J gene TRBJ2-3; 9 bases match TRBD2. The V and J ends lost 6 bases and 0 bases, in that order; junction bases with no gene match: 7. The CDR3 spans 16 residues. CDR1 SNHLY and CDR2 FYNNEI come from the germline V gene. The CDR3 region has the DNA TGTGCCAGCAGCCCCCGACTAGCGGATAGCACAGATACGCAGTATTTT. Encoded protein: CASSPRLADSTDTQYF.

This chain uses TRBV7-2 with TRBJ2-5; D is perhaps TRBD1 (6 bases). V was pared by 11 bases and J by 1 base, with 14 bases between. This CDR3 spans 13 amino acids. Germline V gene lookup returns CDR1 SGHTA and CDR2 FQGNSA. The CDR3 DNA reads as TGTGCCGGCCGCCGGGACATCCAAGAGACCCAGTACTTC. Amino acids: CAGRRDIQETQYF.

V and J are TRBV29-1 and TRBJ2-5; no clear D. This CDR3 spans 11 amino acids. V shed 3 bases and J shed 5 bases, with 7 bases lying between them. Germline V gives CDR1 SQVTM, CDR2 ANQGSEA. This CDR3 is CSVDRAETQYF. Here the CDR3 DNA reads TGCAGCGTTGATCGAGCGGAGACCCAGTACTTC. The full variable domain, with the rest looked up from reference TRBV29-1 and TRBJ2-5, is SAVISQKPSRDICQRGTSLTIQCQVDSQVTMMFWYRQQPGQSLTLIATANQGSEATYESGFVIDKFPISRPNLTFSTLTVSNMSPEDSSIYLCSVDRAETQYFGPGTRLLVL.

The chain carries TRBV15 and TRBJ2-1; D perhaps matches TRBD2 (6 bases). The CDR3 has 14 residues. Trimming shortened V by 0 bases and J by 6 bases, and 9 bases separated the two germline ends. Germline CDR1 reads LNHNV; CDR2 reads YYDKDF (reference sequence). The CDR3 sequence is CATSRDVGGNEQFF. The CDR3 coding sequence is TGTGCCACCAGCAGAGACGTGGGGGGCAATGAGCAGTTCTTC.

V usage is TRBV29-1 and J usage is TRBJ2-7; D unresolved. V lost 4 bases to trimming and J lost 2 bases, with 9 bases between them. Germline lookup yields CDR1 SQVTM and CDR2 ANQGSEA. The CDR3 spans 12 residues. CDR3 sequence: CSVVGFTYEQYF. The CDR3 DNA is TGCAGCGTTGTGGGCTTCACCTACGAGCAGTACTTC.

This chain joins TRBV4-1 and TRBJ2-7, with 7 nucleotides matching TRBD1. V shed 0 bases, J shed 2 bases, and the junction held 4 bases outside the gene matches. The CDR3 consists of 15 residues. Germline V lookup: CDR1 MGHRA, CDR2 YSYEKL. CDR3 DNA: TGCGCCAGCAGCCAAGATTCCAGGGGGACCTACGAGCAGTACTTC. This sequence encodes CASSQDSRGTYEQYF.

The chain carries TRBV6-5 and TRBJ1-2, with a possible D match to TRBD1 (6 bases). V dropped 10 bases and J dropped 8 bases, with 20 bases sitting between them. The CDR3 contains 13 residues. CDR1 is MNHEY and CDR2 is SVGAGI in the germline V gene. CDR3 region: CATLKGEGQGYTF. DNA for the CDR3: TGTGCCACCTTGAAAGGGGAGGGACAAGGCTACACCTTC.